These 14 T cell receptor beta chains were sequenced from one sample in a study of T cells in localized non-small cell lung cancer. Clones were read by immunoSEQ multiplex PCR, and TCRdb kept only the in-frame ones, dropping some. Of tens of thousands of clones listed, 85% are singletons. Sequenced material: PBMCs, taken before any cancer treatment. These receptors originate from a woman aged 35 to 69 with stage II squamous cell lung carcinoma.

The chain carries TRBV27 and TRBJ2-1; D might be TRBD2 (6 bases). The germline V gene encodes CDR1 MNHEY and CDR2 SMNVEV (reference sequence). With 4 bases removed from V and 9 bases from J, the gap between germline ends came to 19 bases. The CDR3 extends over 15 amino acids. The CDR3 DNA sequence: TGTGCCAGCAGTTCGGAGCGGGCCCGGGGGATTGAGCAGTTCTTC. It yields the protein CASSSERARGIEQFF.

The chain is built from TRBV28 and TRBJ2-6, with TRBD1 matching 8 bases. The CDR3 is 16 residues long. The V and J ends lost 8 bases and 0 bases, in that order; junction bases with no gene match: 6. The V gene's germline CDR1 is MDHEN and CDR2 SYDVKM. The CDR3 loop reads CASQGARGSGANVLTF. The CDR3 DNA reads as TGTGCCAGCCAGGGGGCCCGGGGCTCTGGGGCCAACGTCCTGACTTTC.

J is TRBJ2-7 and V is TRBV5-4; the match to TRBD2 covers 14 bases. J lost 4 bases, V lost 1 base, and 7 bases had no gene match. Per the germline V gene, CDR1 is SGHNT and CDR2 is YYREEE (reference sequence). The length of the CDR3 is 17 residues. CDR3 sequence: CASSLLAGTSGSYEQYF. The CDR3 region has the DNA TGTGCCAGCAGCTTGCTTGCGGGGACTAGCGGGAGTTACGAGCAGTACTTC.

This sequence joins TRBV10-2 and TRBJ2-3; D not certain. There are 12 residues in the CDR3. V dropped 5 bases and J dropped 9 bases, with 12 bases sitting between them. From germline, CDR1 is WSHSY and CDR2 SAAADI. DNA of the CDR3: TGCGCCAGCAGTCCCTCAATGGCCACGCAGTATTTT. As protein: CASSPSMATQYF.

The V gene is TRBV9, the J gene TRBJ2-3, with D possibly matching TRBD2 (5 bases). Between the trimmed V and J ends, which lost 2 bases and 1 base, there was a span of 8 bases. CDR3 length: 14 amino acids. Germline assignment: CDR1 SGDLS and CDR2 YYNGEE. CDR3 loop: CASSVERRTDTQYF. The DNA for the CDR3 is TGTGCCAGCAGCGTTGAGCGGCGCACAGATACGCAGTATTTT.

The genes are TRBV6-5 and TRBJ2-6; D call uncertain. Trimming shortened V by 5 bases and J by 4 bases, and 9 bases separated the two germline ends. Germline assignment: CDR1 MNHEY and CDR2 SVGAGI. CDR3 size: 14 residues. CDR3 sequence: CASSPLSGANVLTF. The CDR3 nucleotides are TGTGCCAGCAGTCCGCTCTCCGGGGCCAACGTCCTGACTTTC.

This clone was seen a single time. V is TRBV19 and J is TRBJ2-3, with D possibly TRBD1 on 5 matching bases. CDR1 is LNHDA and CDR2 is SQIVND in the germline V gene (reference sequence). The V end lost 5 bases, the J end lost 2 bases, and 11 bases lay between the germline ends. The CDR3 extends over 14 amino acids. The CDR3 coding sequence is TGTGCCAGTAGTCAGGGTTGGGACACAGATACGCAGTATTTT. Protein product: CASSQGWDTDTQYF.

This chain uses TRBV5-1 with TRBJ2-1; 7 nucleotides agree with TRBD2. This CDR3 is built from 14 residues. The junction had 2 bases not matched to a gene; V was cut back by 2 bases and J by 3 bases. Germline CDR1 SGHRS, CDR2 YFSETQ. For the CDR3, the DNA is TGCGCCAGCAGCTTAAGCGGGGTCTACAATGAGCAGTTCTTC. Its translation is CASSLSGVYNEQFF.

By sample fraction, this clone is medium-sized. The chain joins TRBV7-9 to TRBJ2-5, with 13 bases fitting TRBD2. Per germline, CDR1 SEHNR and CDR2 FQNEAQ (reference sequence). The CDR3 is 18 amino acids. V shed 1 base and J 5 bases; nucleotides not matched to a gene: 10. Written as DNA, the CDR3 is TGTGCCAGCAGCTTAGTCGGTGGACTAGCGGGAGATAGGGAGACCCAGTACTTC. This translates into CASSLVGGLAGDRETQYF.

The chain employs TRBV9 and TRBJ2-7; 7 nucleotides agree with TRBD1. CDR1 is SGDLS and CDR2 is YYNGEE in the germline V gene. The CDR3 spans 14 residues. V shed 4 bases, J shed 2 bases, and the junction held 6 bases outside the gene matches. CDR3 sequence: CASSTGTETYEQYF. DNA of the CDR3: TGTGCCAGCAGCACCGGGACAGAGACCTACGAGCAGTACTTC.

V gene TRBV18 combines with J gene TRBJ1-5; TRBD1 is a possible D gene (5 bases). Trimming left V 2 bases short and J 6 bases short, with 11 bases between. From germline, CDR1 is KGHSH and CDR2 LQKENI. The CDR3 loop spans 14 amino acids. The DNA for the CDR3 is TGTGCCAGCTCACCAGGGGGGGGAGGTCAGCCCCAGCATTTT. Encoded protein: CASSPGGGGQPQHF.

The chain carries TRBV29-1 and TRBJ2-2, with 12 bases fitting TRBD2. The V gene's germline CDR1 is SQVTM and CDR2 ANQGSEA. The junction had 6 bases not matched to a gene; V was cut back by 8 bases and J by 5 bases. The CDR3 extends over 14 amino acids. The CDR3: CSSRLAGVTGELFF. In nucleotides, the CDR3 is TGCAGCTCTAGACTAGCGGGAGTTACCGGGGAGCTGTTTTTT.

This clone showed up just a few times. The gene calls are TRBV30 and TRBJ1-5; 8 bases are shared with TRBD1. This CDR3 has 15 amino acids. The V gene end was trimmed by 0 bases and the J gene end by 4 bases; junction bases not matched to a gene: 5. CDR1 is GTSNPN, CDR2 SVGIG, per germline (reference sequence). The CDR3 coding sequence is TGTGCCTGGAGTGTACCCGGGACAGGTAATCAGCCCCAGCATTTT. It translates to CAWSVPGTGNQPQHF.

V gene TRBV29-1 combines with J gene TRBJ2-4, with unresolved D. Trimming stripped 3 bases from V and 8 bases from J, with 8 bases between. The germline V gene encodes CDR1 SQVTM and CDR2 ANQGSEA. There are 11 residues in the CDR3. In DNA form, the CDR3 reads TGCAGCGTTGAGGGTGGCGACATTCAGTACTTC. Translated, it gives CSVEGGDIQYF.